The 7 T cell receptor beta chains below come from one sample, sequenced in a study of pediatric ulcerative colitis. Only in-frame clones appear in the TCRdb table, and some are missing; sequencing was by immunoSEQ multiplex PCR. The sample lists some 11,000 clones, roughly four fifths occurring once. During colonoscopy, one to two rectal pinch biopsies were collected. The sample taken for sequencing was gut tissue. These receptors came from a girl aged 10-17 years who was a control in a study of pediatric ulcerative colitis.

This clone appeared a few times. The rearrangement links TRBV30 to TRBJ1-1; D gene uncertain. The CDR3 sequence is 15 residues long. Germline values: CDR1 GTSNPN, CDR2 SVGIG (reference sequence). The V gene lost 0 bases and the J gene lost 5 bases, with 16 bases spanning the gap. The CDR3 region has the DNA TGTGCCTGGAGTGTTGGAGGCAGTTCTGGAACTGAAGCTTTCTTT. The encoded protein is CAWSVGGSSGTEAFF.

V gene TRBV4-1 combines with J gene TRBJ1-2; possible D gene TRBD1, 6 bases. V was cut by 4 bases and J by 5 bases, with 17 bases left in between. This CDR3 comprises 15 residues. Germline V gene data show CDR1 as MGHRA and CDR2 as YSYEKL. In nucleotides, the CDR3 is TGCGCCAGCAGCCCAGGGCCAGGGGCCGTGTATGGCTACACCTTC. Protein: CASSPGPGAVYGYTF.

The chain combines TRBV5-1 with TRBJ2-1; D is perhaps TRBD1 (7 bases). CDR3 length: 16 residues. Trimming removed 5 bases at V and 8 bases at J, with 23 bases between. Germline V CDR1 and CDR2: SGHRS, YFSETQ. This CDR3 reads CASRPQMTGRIDEQFF. CDR3 bases: TGCGCCAGCAGGCCCCAAATGACAGGGAGGATCGATGAGCAGTTCTTC. The complete variable domain, with remaining parts taken from reference TRBV5-1 and TRBJ2-1, reads KAGVTQTPRYLIKTRGQQVTLSCSPISGHRSVSWYQQTPGQGLQFLFEYFSETQRNKGNFPGRFSGRQFSNSRSEMNVSTLELGDSALYLCASRPQMTGRIDEQFFGPGTRLTVL.

The chain recombines TRBV27 with TRBJ1-2, with 9 bases identical to TRBD1. This CDR3 contains 13 residues. V lost 5 bases, J lost 6 bases, and 4 bases stayed unmatched. CDR1 is MNHEY, CDR2 SMNVEV, per germline (reference sequence). CDR3 nucleotide sequence: TGTGCCAGCAGTGGACAGGGGATCAATGGCTACACCTTC. Residues: CASSGQGINGYTF.

The rearrangement joins TRBV4-1 to TRBJ2-1; D uncertain. The CDR3 covers 14 residues. The V end lost 3 bases, the J end lost 4 bases, and 10 bases lay between the germline ends. Germline V gene data show CDR1 as MGHRA and CDR2 as YSYEKL. In DNA, the CDR3 is TGCGCCAGCAGCCACAGTACCGGATACAATGAGCAGTTCTTC. It specifies CASSHSTGYNEQFF.

The chain combines TRBV29-1 with TRBJ2-1; 11 bases agree with TRBD2. The ends lost 6 bases at V and 3 bases at J; junction bases unmatched: 4. The CDR3 is made up of 14 amino acids. CDR1 and CDR2 from the germline V gene are SQVTM and ANQGSEA. CDR3 region: CSVGLAEYYNEQFF. In DNA, the CDR3 is TGCAGCGTGGGACTAGCGGAATACTACAATGAGCAGTTCTTC.

V is TRBV5-1 and J is TRBJ1-2; D unclear. Trimming removed 2 bases at V and 2 bases at J, with 7 bases between. Germline lookup yields CDR1 SGHRS and CDR2 YFSETQ. The CDR3 has 13 residues. CDR3 bases: TGCGCCAGCAGCTTCCAGGCAAACTATGGCTACACCTTC. Translating it yields CASSFQANYGYTF.